Below are 8 T cell receptor beta chains sequenced from a single sample in a study of T cell repertoires in cytomegalovirus infection. TCRdb reprocessed the reads with MiXCR, giving one entry per CDR3 protein. Among approximately 400,000 distinct CDR3 sequences listed, about a third were seen once. The sequenced material came from PBMCs. Receptor source: a human donor in good health (CMV status not recorded). Some clones in this sample may be carry-over from other donors' samples.

This clonotype was counted once. The CDR3 does not close with the conserved phenylalanine or tryptophan, likely indicating a read error. J is TRBJ2-7 and V is TRBV7-6; D is perhaps TRBD1 (6 bases). Germline V gives CDR1 SGHVS, CDR2 FNYEAQ. The length of the CDR3 is 14 residues. The ends were cut back, 5 bases at V and 2 bases at J, with 13 bases in the middle. The DNA of the CDR3 is TGTGCCAGCAGCCTGGGGGCTGTCGCCTACGAGCAGTACTTA. Its translation is CASSLGAVAYEQYL.

Turning to this clonotype: This could be a read error, since a much larger clone is one nucleotide away. The chain joins TRBV27 to TRBJ2-1, with unresolved D. Per the germline V gene, CDR1 is MNHEY and CDR2 is SMNVEV (reference sequence). Trimming stripped 6 bases from V and 0 bases from J, with 18 bases between. CDR3 size: 17 residues. CDR3 sequence (DNA): TGTGCCAGCAGGTTAAGTTACGGGCAGAGCTCCTACAATGAGCAGTTCTTC. It yields the protein CASRLSYGQSSYNEQFF.

The V and J genes are TRBV6-1 and TRBJ2-1; D gene unclear. Trimming removed 0 bases at V and 0 bases at J, with 15 bases between. This CDR3 has 18 amino acids. Germline V gene data show CDR1 as MNHNS and CDR2 as SASEGT. The CDR3 sequence: CASSEADLVTTSYNEQFF. CDR3 DNA sequence: TGTGCCAGCAGTGAAGCCGATTTAGTTACCACCTCCTACAATGAGCAGTTCTTC.

This clonotype was observed at least ten times. The chain couples TRBV11-1 to TRBJ2-1; 7 bases are a match to TRBD1. The CDR3 is 14 amino acids. Trimming at V came to 2 bases and at J to 5 bases, leaving 3 bases not matched to a gene. CDR1 and CDR2 (germline): SGHAT, FQDESV (reference sequence). CDR3 protein: CASSLQTGNNEQFF. As DNA, the CDR3 is TGTGCCAGCAGCTTACAGACAGGGAACAATGAGCAGTTCTTC.

This clonotype was seen many times. The CDR3 reads CASTIGIRYLNQPQHF. The CDR3 coding sequence is TGTGCCAGCACTATCGGGATCAGGTACCTCAATCAGCCCCAGCATTTT. The V gene is TRBV7-9, the J gene TRBJ1-5, with D uncertain. Germline CDR1 is SEHNR and CDR2 is FQNEAQ (reference sequence). V lost 7 bases and J 3 bases, leaving 19 bases between the germline ends. CDR3 length equals 16 residues.

The V and J genes are TRBV3-1 and TRBJ2-7; no definite D call. Germline CDR1 reads LGHDT; CDR2 reads YNNKEL (reference sequence). The germline V and J ends were trimmed by 0 bases and 3 bases, with 9 bases remaining between them. The CDR3 covers 14 residues. The CDR3 protein is CASSQDTRIYEQYF. The CDR3 coding sequence is TGTGCCAGCAGCCAAGATACCAGGATCTACGAGCAGTACTTC.

V gene TRBV7-9 combines with J gene TRBJ1-1; a possible D gene is TRBD1 (5 bases). The germline V gene encodes CDR1 SEHNR and CDR2 FQNEAQ (reference sequence). This CDR3 is 13 amino acids long. The ends were cut back, 1 base at V and 14 bases at J, with 17 bases in the middle. The CDR3 reads CASSLGDVLESFF. For the CDR3, the DNA is TGTGCCAGCAGCTTAGGGGACGTACTTGAATCGTTCTTT.

This clonotype was seen repeatedly, ten times or more. The chain is built from TRBV7-2 and TRBJ1-4; D unclear. The germline gives CDR1 SGHTA, CDR2 FQGNSA. V was cut by 4 bases and J by 7 bases, with 10 bases left in between. This CDR3 spans 13 amino acids. The CDR3 sequence: CASSSRRLEKLFF. As DNA, the CDR3 is TGTGCCAGCAGCTCCCGACGTCTTGAAAAACTGTTTTTT. Based on the CDR3 plus reference TRBV7-2 and TRBJ1-4, the full variable domain is GAGVSQSPSNKVTEKGKDVELRCDPISGHTALYWYRQSLGQGLEFLIYFQGNSAPDKSGLPSDRFSAERTGGSVSTLTIQRTQQEDSAVYLCASSSRRLEKLFFGSGTQLSVL.